This paragraph covers one T cell receptor beta chain sequence. This sample is drawn from a study of blood T cell repertoires in COVID-19. Looking at the study overall: Acute-phase and convalescent COVID-19 samples originated in the United States, Italy and Spain. PBMCs, B-cell-depleted T cells, or T cells provided the cDNA or gDNA that made up the material.

The V end was cut by 2 bases, the J end by 4 bases, with 7 bases between. Germline values: CDR1 KGHDR, CDR2 SFDVKD. The CDR3 consists of 14 residues. Per the authors' pipeline: Estimates of nucleated cell counts were drawn from the amplification of reference gene primers. Measured with immunoSEQ multiplex PCR; TCRdb has only the in-frame clones, and not every one. V and J calls and clone size are as listed in that table; D and trimming were resolved from the DNA. The repertoire has 200,000 to 300,000 clones, 80% to 90% of them found once; the top ten carry approximately 4.5%. This clonotype was obtained from a woman in her 70s with acute or convalescent COVID-19. The sample taken for sequencing was peripheral blood. V is TRBV24-1 and J is TRBJ2-2; D may be TRBD2 (6 bases). For the CDR3, the DNA is TGTGCCACCAGTGATTACGGGGGCACCGGGGAGCTGTTTTTT. Its translation: CATSDYGGTGELFF.